The TCR beta chain described here comes from a study of graft-versus-host responses after intestinal transplantation. Study-wide context: Recipients had multivisceral, liver-intestinal, or isolated intestinal transplants.

Produced via immunoSEQ multiplex PCR; TCRdb's table is partial and in-frame only. The sample lists tens of thousands of clones; approximately 87% were seen once. Germline values: CDR1 SGHDN, CDR2 FVKESK. CDR3 length: 13 residues. The V and J ends lost 0 bases and 10 bases respectively, with 10 bases between them. Material: PBMCs, obtained 28 days after intestinal transplant. The V and J genes are TRBV14 and TRBJ2-1; no definite D call. The receptor was derived from a human patient who received an intestinal transplant, so some T cells may come from the graft donor. The CDR3 here is CASSQEVLWEQFF. CDR3 nucleotides: TGTGCCAGCAGCCAAGAGGTGCTCTGGGAGCAGTTCTTC.